A single TCR beta chain is shown here with its context. The age range of participants was 18 to 89 years, with residence in about two dozen US areas. The data were obtained in a study of blood T cell repertoires in COVID-19. The wider study: Samples representing acute and convalescent COVID-19 were sourced from the United States, Italy and Spain.

V shed 0 bases and J shed 2 bases, with 11 bases lying between them. From germline, CDR1 is MNHEY and CDR2 SVGEGT. The length of the CDR3 is 15 residues. Data came from immunoSEQ multiplex PCR; TCRdb stores just in-frame clones and leaves some out. The table has about 280,000 clones, around 85% seen once; the top ten hold around 2.5%. The clonotype originates from a woman aged 45-59 years who had recovered from COVID-19. Sequencing used PBMCs or T cells enriched from blood (not recorded which). The chain is built from TRBV6-2 or TRBV6-3 and TRBJ2-7; D possibly corresponds to TRBD1 (5 bases). DNA of the CDR3: TGTGCCAGCAGTTACTCGACAGTCATAACCTACGAGCAGTACTTC. Residues: CASSYSTVITYEQYF.